A selection of T cell receptor beta chains follows, all from one sample in a study of cytomegalovirus exposure and HLA in healthy donors. Here immunoSEQ multiplex PCR was the method, and the copy in TCRdb shows in-frame clones only, minus some. The table includes about 190,000 clones, around 81% detected once. The specimen was PBMCs. The receptor source for this set is a man between 18 and 35 years old in good health and CMV-seronegative. The CDR3 runs from the conserved cysteine through the conserved F or W. The D gene is left open where the match is weak. Clone size is not always given. Where it is, it says once, few, many or a class for expanded clones.

size: .; V: TRBV29-1; J: TRBJ2-1; D: TRBD1; length: 14; CDR3: CSQKKGQVFNEQFF; DNA: TGCAGCCAGAAAAAGGGACAGGTCTTTAATGAGCAGTTCTTC
size: .; V: TRBV25-1; J: TRBJ1-1; D: .; length: 14; CDR3: CASKEVGQSAEAFF; DNA: TGTGCCAGCAAGGAGGTCGGACAGTCGGCTGAAGCTTTCTTT
size: .; V: TRBV13; J: TRBJ2-6; D: TRBD1; length: 18; CDR3: CASSLDRDRDRGANVLTF; DNA: TGTGCCAGCAGCTTAGATCGGGACAGGGATCGTGGGGCCAACGTCCTGACTTTC
size: .; V: TRBV2; J: TRBJ1-5; D: TRBD1; length: 14; CDR3: CASSLRQGNQPQHF; DNA: TGTGCCAGCAGTTTAAGACAGGGAAATCAGCCCCAGCATTTT
size: .; V: TRBV6-5; J: TRBJ2-7; D: .; length: 13; CDR3: CASSYTRLGEQYF; DNA: TGTGCCAGCAGTTACACTAGGCTCGGCGAGCAGTACTTC
size: .; V: TRBV18; J: TRBJ1-5; D: .; length: 14; CDR3: CASSRSATDQPQHF; DNA: TGTGCCAGCTCACGCTCAGCGACGGATCAGCCCCAGCATTTT
size: .; V: TRBV5-1; J: TRBJ1-2; D: TRBD1; length: 15; CDR3: CASSARQGAGYGYTF; DNA: TGCGCCAGCAGCGCCCGACAGGGGGCTGGCTATGGCTACACCTTC
size: .; V: TRBV18; J: TRBJ2-1; D: .; length: 16; CDR3: CASSPPDGSSYNEQFF; DNA: TGTGCCAGCTCACCCCCTGACGGGAGCTCCTACAATGAGCAGTTCTTC
size: .; V: TRBV2; J: TRBJ2-5; D: .; length: 14; CDR3: CASRERSRQETQYF; DNA: TGTGCCAGCAGAGAGCGGAGCCGACAAGAGACCCAGTACTTC
size: .; V: TRBV5-1; J: TRBJ1-2; D: TRBD1; length: 13; CDR3: CASSAGQVDGYTF; DNA: TGCGCCAGCAGCGCGGGACAGGTGGATGGCTACACCTTC
size: .; V: TRBV10-3; J: TRBJ2-5; D: TRBD2; length: 14; CDR3: CAINQRGTQETQYF; DNA: TGTGCCATCAACCAGCGGGGGACCCAAGAGACCCAGTACTTC
size: .; V: TRBV4-1; J: TRBJ1-5; D: .; length: 14; CDR3: CASSQFRSNQPQHF; DNA: TGCGCCAGCAGCCAATTCCGTAGCAATCAGCCCCAGCATTTT
size: .; V: TRBV7-8; J: TRBJ2-5; D: TRBD1; length: 17; CDR3: CASSPVGRDRTGETQYF; DNA: TGTGCCAGCAGCCCAGTAGGCCGGGACAGGACGGGAGAGACCCAGTACTTC
size: .; V: TRBV7-2; J: TRBJ2-3; D: TRBD2; length: 15; CDR3: CASSFWAGGKDTQYF; DNA: TGTGCCAGCAGCTTTTGGGCGGGAGGGAAAGATACGCAGTATTTT
size: .; V: TRBV6-5; J: TRBJ2-5; D: .; length: 15; CDR3: CASSPERPEGETQYF; DNA: TGTGCCAGCAGTCCAGAACGACCCGAGGGAGAGACCCAGTACTTC
size: .; V: TRBV10-1; J: TRBJ1-5; D: TRBD1; length: 18; CDR3: CASSPPGQGGMSNQPQHF; DNA: TGCGCCAGCAGTCCCCCGGGACAGGGGGGAATGAGCAATCAGCCCCAGCATTTT
size: .; V: TRBV27; J: TRBJ2-2; D: .; length: 15; CDR3: CASKTRAGNTGELFF; DNA: TGTGCCAGCAAAACTAGGGCGGGGAACACCGGGGAGCTGTTTTTT
size: once; V: TRBV9; J: TRBJ1-2; D: .; length: 15; CDR3: CASTLLPGGNYGYTF; DNA: TGTGCCAGCACCCTGCTGCCGGGCGGGAACTATGGCTACACCTTC
size: .; V: TRBV11-3; J: TRBJ1-3; D: .; length: 15; CDR3: CASSLGQASGNTIYF; DNA: TGTGCCAGCAGCCTGGGACAAGCCTCTGGAAACACCATATATTTT
size: .; V: TRBV7-8; J: TRBJ2-7; D: .; length: 12; CDR3: CASSLARYEQYF; DNA: TGTGCCAGCAGCTTAGCCCGGTACGAGCAGTACTTC
size: .; V: TRBV5-1; J: TRBJ2-3; D: .; length: 14; CDR3: CASSLDWSTDTQYF; DNA: TGCGCCAGCAGCTTGGACTGGTCCACAGATACGCAGTATTTT
size: .; V: TRBV4-3; J: TRBJ2-1; D: .; length: 15; CDR3: CASSQENRVLDEQFF; DNA: TGCGCCAGCAGCCAAGAAAACAGGGTCCTCGATGAGCAGTTCTTC
size: .; V: TRBV19; J: TRBJ1-1; D: .; length: 15; CDR3: CASSIGSGSNTEAFF; DNA: TGTGCCAGTAGTATAGGTTCAGGGTCGAACACTGAAGCTTTCTTT
size: few; V: TRBV2; J: TRBJ2-1; D: TRBD1; length: 14; CDR3: CASIGTEIYNEQFF; DNA: TGTGCCAGCATTGGGACAGAGATATACAATGAGCAGTTCTTC
size: .; V: TRBV5-5; J: TRBJ2-2; D: .; length: 16; CDR3: CASSLGAGTNTGELFF; DNA: TGTGCCAGCAGCTTGGGGGCAGGGACAAACACCGGGGAGCTGTTTTTT
size: .; V: TRBV25-1; J: TRBJ2-3; D: TRBD2; length: 15; CDR3: CASSTGAGGNRGQYF; DNA: TGTGCCAGCAGCACAGGGGCGGGGGGGAACCGTGGGCAGTATTTT
size: .; V: TRBV5-1; J: TRBJ1-1; D: .; length: 14; CDR3: CASRGETGVWKAFF; DNA: TGCGCCAGCAGGGGGGAGACAGGCGTCTGGAAAGCTTTCTTT
size: .; V: TRBV27; J: TRBJ2-3; D: .; length: 16; CDR3: CASMSSSWRGTDTQYF; DNA: TGTGCCAGCATGTCTTCTAGTTGGCGGGGCACAGATACGCAGTATTTT
size: .; V: TRBV5-6; J: TRBJ2-7; D: TRBD1; length: 13; CDR3: CASSRGTGVEQYF; DNA: TGTGCCAGCAGCCGCGGGACAGGGGTAGAGCAGTACTTC
size: .; V: TRBV27; J: TRBJ1-6; D: .; length: 14; CDR3: CASGLGVNDSPLHF; DNA: TGTGCCAGCGGGTTAGGGGTAAATGATTCACCCCTCCACTTT
size: few; V: TRBV5-1; J: TRBJ1-6; D: .; length: 16; CDR3: CASSLTGLKANSPLHF; DNA: TGCGCCAGCAGCTTGACAGGGTTGAAGGCTAATTCACCCCTCCACTTT
size: .; V: TRBV7-2; J: TRBJ1-2; D: .; length: 14; CDR3: CASSPRTVAHGYTF; DNA: TGTGCCAGCAGCCCCAGGACAGTCGCCCATGGCTACACCTTC
size: .; V: TRBV30; J: TRBJ2-7; D: .; length: 13; CDR3: CAWSVADSYEQYF; DNA: TGTGCCTGGAGTGTAGCGGACAGTTACGAGCAGTACTTC
size: .; V: TRBV6-5; J: TRBJ2-7; D: TRBD1; length: 15; CDR3: CASSYSGDRGYEQYF; DNA: TGTGCCAGCAGTTACTCCGGGGACAGGGGGTACGAGCAGTACTTC
size: .; V: TRBV5-1; J: TRBJ2-5; D: .; length: 14; CDR3: CASSLELEQETQYF; DNA: TGCGCCAGCAGCTTGGAGTTAGAGCAAGAGACCCAGTACTTC
size: .; V: TRBV7-9; J: TRBJ2-1; D: TRBD2; length: 15; CDR3: CASSLPELAVDEQFF; DNA: TGTGCCAGCAGCTTACCGGAACTAGCGGTTGATGAGCAGTTCTTC
size: .; V: TRBV6-6; J: TRBJ1-4; D: .; length: 14; CDR3: CASEKDFRGEKLFF; DNA: TGTGCCAGCGAGAAGGACTTCCGGGGTGAAAAACTGTTTTTT
size: .; V: TRBV10-3; J: TRBJ2-1; D: TRBD2; length: 14; CDR3: CAITTSGGYNEQFF; DNA: TGTGCCATCACGACTAGCGGGGGGTACAATGAGCAGTTCTTC
size: .; V: TRBV4-2; J: TRBJ1-5; D: .; length: 16; CDR3: CASSQDWPGSNQPQHF; DNA: TGTGCCAGCAGCCAAGATTGGCCAGGGAGCAATCAGCCCCAGCATTTT
size: few; V: TRBV7-9; J: TRBJ1-1; D: .; length: 14; CDR3: CASSLTSSGTEAFF; DNA: TGTGCCAGCAGCTTAACCTCCTCGGGTACTGAAGCTTTCTTT
size: .; V: TRBV7-3; J: TRBJ2-2; D: TRBD2; length: 16; CDR3: CSSSLSGRANTGELFF; DNA: TGTTCCAGCAGCTTAAGCGGGAGGGCAAACACCGGGGAGCTGTTTTTT
size: .; V: TRBV5-4; J: TRBJ2-7; D: TRBD1; length: 16; CDR3: CASSFSGTGESYEQYF; DNA: TGCGCCAGCAGCTTCTCCGGGACAGGTGAATCCTACGAGCAGTACTTC
size: .; V: TRBV5-1; J: TRBJ2-3; D: .; length: 14; CDR3: CASSLDSGTDTQYF; DNA: TGCGCCAGCAGCTTGGATTCGGGGACAGATACGCAGTATTTT
size: .; V: TRBV29-1; J: TRBJ2-7; D: TRBD1; length: 12; CDR3: CSVENRGYEQYF; DNA: TGCAGCGTTGAAAACAGGGGGTACGAGCAGTACTTC
size: .; V: TRBV27; J: TRBJ2-7; D: .; length: 14; CDR3: CASSLKPREYEQYF; DNA: TGTGCCAGCAGTTTAAAACCGAGGGAATACGAGCAGTACTTC
size: .; V: TRBV29-1; J: TRBJ2-3; D: .; length: 14; CDR3: CSVNPRRDTGTQYF; DNA: TGCAGCGTTAACCCCCGAAGGGACACGGGGACGCAGTATTTT
size: .; V: TRBV27; J: TRBJ1-5; D: TRBD1; length: 15; CDR3: CASSLSTGASQPQHF; DNA: TGTGCCAGCAGTTTATCGACAGGGGCAAGCCAGCCCCAGCATTTT
size: .; V: TRBV27; J: TRBJ2-7; D: .; length: 16; CDR3: CASSYTPGVGTYEQYF; DNA: TGTGCCAGCAGCTATACTCCGGGGGTGGGAACCTACGAGCAGTACTTC
size: few; V: TRBV7-6; J: TRBJ2-1; D: .; length: 14; CDR3: CASSSSTIANEQFF; DNA: TGTGCCAGCAGCTCATCAACCATAGCGAATGAGCAGTTCTTC
size: .; V: TRBV19; J: TRBJ2-3; D: .; length: 15; CDR3: CASSPVLAGTDTQYF; DNA: TGTGCCAGTAGTCCCGTGTTAGCCGGCACAGATACGCAGTATTTT
size: .; V: TRBV10-3; J: TRBJ1-4; D: .; length: 14; CDR3: CAISEQGANEKLFF; DNA: TGTGCCATCAGTGAACAGGGAGCTAATGAAAAACTGTTTTTT
size: few; V: TRBV28; J: TRBJ2-7; D: .; length: 14; CDR3: CASSPGGVPYEQYF; DNA: TGTGCCAGCAGTCCCGGAGGTGTTCCCTACGAGCAGTACTTC
size: .; V: TRBV20-1; J: TRBJ1-2; D: TRBD1; length: 11; CDR3: CSAWTGLGYTF; DNA: TGCAGTGCCTGGACAGGGCTTGGCTACACCTTC
size: .; V: TRBV7-9; J: TRBJ1-2; D: TRBD1; length: 18; CDR3: CSSSLNRGSTWPNYGYTF; DNA: TGTTCCAGCAGCTTAAACAGGGGATCTACGTGGCCTAACTATGGCTACACCTTC
size: .; V: TRBV7-2; J: TRBJ1-2; D: .; length: 15; CDR3: CASSLGEGHKYGYTF; DNA: TGTGCCAGCAGCTTAGGAGAGGGACATAAGTATGGCTACACCTTC
size: .; V: TRBV19; J: TRBJ1-3; D: .; length: 13; CDR3: CASSDSRGNTIYF; DNA: TGTGCCAGTAGTGACTCACGCGGGAACACCATATATTTT